The subject of this entry is one T cell receptor (beta chain). Its target is unknown. The germline V gene has CDR1 SGHNT and CDR2 YENEEA. Trimming shortened V by 2 bases and J by 2 bases, and 8 bases separated the two germline ends. The CDR3 consists of 14 residues. This sample is drawn from a study of beta chain features in type 1 diabetes. Points from the study as a whole: In all four CD4+ subsets, TCRB CDR3 length was significantly, moderately reduced in type 1 diabetes.

cDNA synthesis used the whole RNA isolate, giving expressed TCRB sequences. Repertoires were generated with immunoSEQ multiplex PCR, while TCRdb's copy carries only in-frame clones and drops some. The sample has 500,000 to 800,000 clones; around 11% are singletons. The specimen was naive CD4+ T cells from blood. The chain carries TRBV11-3 and TRBJ2-3; D tentatively reads TRBD1 or TRBD2 (5 bases each). This clonotype was sampled from a man aged 25-45 years with type 1 diabetes. The CDR3 protein is CASSLWGNTDTQYF. The CDR3 bases are TGTGCCAGCAGCTTATGGGGGAACACAGATACGCAGTATTTT.